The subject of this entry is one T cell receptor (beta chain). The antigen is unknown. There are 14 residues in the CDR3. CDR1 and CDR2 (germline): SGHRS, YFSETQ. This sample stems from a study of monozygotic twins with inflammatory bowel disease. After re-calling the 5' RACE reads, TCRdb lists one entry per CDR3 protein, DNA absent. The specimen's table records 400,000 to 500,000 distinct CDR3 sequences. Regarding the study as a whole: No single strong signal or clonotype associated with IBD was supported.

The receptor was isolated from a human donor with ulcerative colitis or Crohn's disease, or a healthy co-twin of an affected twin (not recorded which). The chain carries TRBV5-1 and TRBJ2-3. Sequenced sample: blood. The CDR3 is CASSSGGYTDTQYF.